Reported below is one T cell receptor beta chain. Its antigen is still unknown. The record originates from a study of CD8+CD57+ T cells in acquired aplastic anemia. Whole-study results and caveats: Significance was not reached for CD8+ Simpson's diversity between patients and controls.

Genomic DNA served as template for TCR beta VDJ and CDR3 profiling. In TCRdb, the reads were re-called with MiXCR into one record per CDR3 protein. The table lists hundreds of thousands of distinct CDR3 sequences, 56% of them singletons, with around 8% in the top ten. The V end was cut by 10 bases, the J end by 0 bases, with 19 bases between. The CDR3 runs to 16 residues. Germline CDR1 MNHEY, CDR2 SVGAGI. V usage is TRBV6-5 and J usage is TRBJ1-3, with D tentatively TRBD1 (5 bases). The clonotype comes from a human donor with severe aplastic anemia or a healthy control (not recorded which). The source material was sorted CD4+, CD8+, or CD8+CD57+ T cells (not recorded which) from PBMCs. The CDR3 region has the DNA TGTGCCACCAGGGTTACCGCACAATTCTCTGGAAACACCATATATTTT. Translated, it gives CATRVTAQFSGNTIYF.